These 23 T cell receptor beta chains were all obtained from the same sample, sequenced in a study of blood T cells in healthy people across ages. A second PCR of 7 to 11 cycles used a sample-barcoded 5' primer and a J-beta primer mix. Via MiXCR, TCRdb re-called the 5' RACE reads, giving one row per CDR3 protein. The repertoire has around 1,500,000 distinct CDR3 sequences, under 30% of them found once; the top ten carry 7.7%. The sample consisted of blood. The receptor source for this set is a woman in her twenties or thirties in good health.

The chain has TRBV2 and TRBJ1-6; 9 bases are a match to TRBD1. Germline V gives CDR1 SNHLY, CDR2 FYNNEI. With 9 bases clipped from V and 7 bases from J, the junction kept 7 bases outside the gene matches. This CDR3 has 14 amino acids. Here the CDR3 reads CARGGQGENSPLHF. Written as DNA, the CDR3 is TGTGCCAGAGGGGGACAGGGTGAAAATTCACCCCTCCACTTT.

This clonotype was picked up a small number of times. A much larger clonotype is one base distant, so this may be a read error. The genes are TRBV29-1 and TRBJ2-5, with 7 positions matching TRBD2. The trim removed 4 bases at V and 11 bases at J, leaving 16 bases unmatched. The germline gives CDR1 SQVTM, CDR2 ANQGSEA. This CDR3 has 14 amino acids. CDR3 sequence (DNA): TGCAGCGTTGGTCACGGGAGGCCAAGCAATGAGCAGTACTTC. Protein product: CSVGHGRPSNEQYF.

V gene TRBV19 combines with J gene TRBJ2-2; D is unclear. The CDR3 has 15 amino acids. V was cut by 4 bases and J by 1 base, with 10 bases left in between. The germline V gene has CDR1 LNHDA and CDR2 SQIVND (reference sequence). Here the CDR3 DNA reads TGTGCCAGTAGTACACAAAGCCTGAACACCGGGGAGCTGTTTTTT. Encoded protein: CASSTQSLNTGELFF.

This clonotype was seen more than once but under ten times. V usage is TRBV12-3 or TRBV12-4 and J usage is TRBJ2-1, with TRBD2 as a possible D gene (5 bases). The CDR3 spans 13 residues. The V and J ends lost 2 bases and 9 bases respectively, with 11 bases between them. The CDR3 is CASSLNPAGEQFF. CDR3 DNA: TGTGCCAGCAGTTTAAACCCGGCGGGTGAGCAGTTCTTC.

This clonotype was seen at least ten times. V gene TRBV29-1 combines with J gene TRBJ2-3, with D perhaps TRBD1 or TRBD2 (5 bases each). This CDR3 contains 13 residues. The germline gives CDR1 SQVTM, CDR2 ANQGSEA. Deletions cut 6 bases from V and 4 bases from J, with 14 bases between. The CDR3 sequence is CSVLSRDADTQYF. In nucleotides, the CDR3 is TGCAGCGTCCTAAGCCGGGACGCAGATACGCAGTATTTT.

The chain couples TRBV12-3 or TRBV12-4 to TRBJ2-1, with 11 bases fitting TRBD2. The CDR3 sequence is 13 residues long. J was trimmed by 8 bases and V by 6 bases; bases with no gene match: 3. The CDR3 loop is CASRHSGRDEQFF. The CDR3 region has the DNA TGTGCCAGCAGACATAGCGGGAGGGATGAGCAGTTCTTC.

This clonotype was detected once. The CDR3 reads CASSQVLKNLPTDTQYF. CDR3 in DNA: TGCGCCAGCAGCCAAGTGCTCAAAAACTTGCCCACAGATACGCAGTATTTT. The rearrangement uses TRBV4-1 and TRBJ2-3; D is undetermined. Germline V gives CDR1 MGHRA, CDR2 YSYEKL. The length of the CDR3 is 17 residues. V was clipped by 1 base and J by 2 bases, with 16 bases between them.

This clonotype appeared many times. The chain is built from TRBV11-2 and TRBJ2-7; 7 bases are shared with TRBD1. J gave up 2 bases and V 6 bases, and 4 bases lay outside the gene matches. CDR1 and CDR2 from the germline V gene are SGHAT and FQNNGV. The CDR3 length is 13 residues. The CDR3 bases are TGTGCCAGCAGTTTCGGACAGGCCTACGAGCAGTACTTC. Translated: CASSFGQAYEQYF. Full variable domain (missing parts from reference TRBV11-2 and TRBJ2-7): EAGVAQSPRYKIIEKRQSVAFWCNPISGHATLYWYQQILGQGPKLLIQFQNNGVVDDSQLPKDRFSAERLKGVDSTLKIQPAKLEDSAVYLCASSFGQAYEQYFGPGTRLTVT.

This clonotype was detected only a few times. The V and J genes are TRBV5-1 and TRBJ2-7; 9 nucleotides agree with TRBD1. The length of the CDR3 is 15 residues. Trimming cost V 1 base and J 1 base; bases outside gene matches: 3. Looked up from germline, CDR1 is SGHRS and CDR2 is YFSETQ. CDR3 sequence reads: CASSLLQGASYEQYF. CDR3 sequence (DNA): TGCGCCAGCAGCTTGCTACAGGGGGCTTCCTACGAGCAGTACTTC.

Comments on this clonotype: The junction shows a germline mismatch at one end, possibly a read error. The rearrangement links TRBV7-2 to TRBJ1-2; D not certain. The CDR3 extends over 14 amino acids. In germline, CDR1 is SGHTA, CDR2 FQGNSA. The CDR3 DNA is TGTGCCGGCAGCTTATCCTCCCGGAAGCAAGGCTACACCTTC. The encoded protein is CAGSLSSRKQGYTF.

The count of this clonotype is one. The chain recombines TRBV24-1 with TRBJ1-2; TRBD1 might be the D (5 bases). Germline lookup yields CDR1 KGHDR and CDR2 SFDVKD. This CDR3 has 14 amino acids. V lost 3 bases, J lost 8 bases, and 15 bases lay in between. CDR3 protein: CATSDQTVRRGYTF. CDR3 bases: TGTGCCACCAGTGATCAGACAGTGAGGCGCGGCTACACCTTC.

A remark on this clonotype: One end of the junction varies from germline; a read error may be responsible. This rearrangement joins TRBV9 to TRBJ1-2; TRBD1 agrees at 7 bases. This CDR3 is 14 amino acids long. Germline loops: CDR1 SGDLS, CDR2 YYNGEE. CDR3: CASSVDRTSHGYTF. The CDR3 DNA follows: TGTGCCAGTAGCGTGGACAGGACGTCACATGGCTACACCTTC.

This clonotype was found a few times. CDR3 in amino acids: CATYRGSGYTF. The CDR3 DNA reads TGTGCCACCTACAGGGGTAGTGGCTACACCTTC. The chain links TRBV19 to TRBJ1-2, with 7 bases that match TRBD1. Trimming cost V 10 bases and J 7 bases; bases outside gene matches: 6. The CDR3 totals 11 residues. CDR1 and CDR2 (germline): LNHDA, SQIVND (reference sequence).

This clonotype was recorded many times. V and J are TRBV10-3 and TRBJ2-7; 7 bases are shared with TRBD2. With 4 bases clipped from V and 7 bases from J, the junction kept 7 bases outside the gene matches. Per germline, CDR1 ENHRY and CDR2 SYGVKD. The CDR3 extends over 13 amino acids. In DNA, the CDR3 is TGTGCCATCAGTGCTGGCGGGGGTTCTGAGCAGTACTTC. As protein: CAISAGGGSEQYF.

This chain connects TRBV14 to TRBJ2-5, with TRBD2 matching over 11 bases. The CDR3 consists of 16 residues. The germline gives CDR1 SGHDN, CDR2 FVKESK. Unmatched junction bases numbered 8, after V lost 4 bases and J lost 4 bases. CDR3 DNA sequence: TGTGCCAGCAGCCCCACACCCGGGACTAGCGGAGAGACCCAGTACTTC. Its protein product is CASSPTPGTSGETQYF.

The chain joins TRBV7-9 to TRBJ2-5; 11 nucleotides line up with TRBD2. CDR1 is SEHNR, CDR2 FQNEAQ, per germline (reference sequence). This CDR3 spans 17 amino acids. Germline trimming cut 4 bases from V and 11 bases from J; bases unmatched to any gene: 18. Here the CDR3 reads CASSSRGGTSGDNEQYF. CDR3 in DNA: TGTGCCAGCAGCTCAAGGGGAGGGACTAGCGGAGACAATGAGCAGTACTTC. Complete variable domain (other parts from reference TRBV7-9 and TRBJ2-5): DTGVSQNPRHKITKRGQNVTFRCDPISEHNRLYWYRQTLGQGPEFLTYFQNEAQLEKSRLLSDRFSAERPKGSFSTLEIQRTEQGDSAMYLCASSSRGGTSGDNEQYFGPGTRLLVL.

This clonotype has a count of ten or more. CDR3 in amino acids: CASSLPRQGGDYGYTF. The CDR3 DNA is TGCGCCAGCAGCTTGCCTCGACAGGGAGGAGACTATGGCTACACCTTC. The chain has TRBV5-1 and TRBJ1-2; 7 bases align to TRBD1. The germline gives CDR1 SGHRS, CDR2 YFSETQ. V was clipped by 1 base and J by 3 bases; unmatched bases: 9. CDR3 size: 16 residues.

J is TRBJ2-7 and V is TRBV5-1, with 7 nucleotides matching TRBD1. In germline, CDR1 is SGHRS, CDR2 YFSETQ. Losses at the gene ends were 4 bases for V and 9 bases for J; bases not matched to a gene: 13. This CDR3 spans 14 amino acids. This CDR3 is CASSTDRTPTGQYF. The CDR3 region has the DNA TGCGCCAGCAGCACGGACAGGACGCCAACGGGGCAGTACTTC.

This clonotype turned up a few times. The chain combines TRBV12-5 with TRBJ2-1, with 12 bases lining up with TRBD2. Germline values: CDR1 LGHNT, CDR2 FRNRAP. The CDR3 is 17 amino acids. Trimming took 6 bases from V and 4 from J; bases not matched to a gene: 10. CDR3 in DNA: TGTGCTAGTGGCCAGTCAAAGACTAGCGGGGGATACAATGAGCAGTTCTTC. Protein: CASGQSKTSGGYNEQFF.

The chain is built from TRBV29-1 and TRBJ2-2, with D possibly matching TRBD1 (6 bases). This CDR3 contains 14 residues. Trimming cost V 3 bases and J 3 bases, with 11 bases left between them. Germline CDR1 and CDR2: SQVTM and ANQGSEA. The CDR3 DNA sequence: TGCAGCGTTGAGAAGCAGGGGTACACCGGGGAGCTGTTTTTT. Protein sequence: CSVEKQGYTGELFF.

This clonotype was counted only a few times. This sequence joins TRBV7-2 and TRBJ2-2, with TRBD1 as a possible D gene (5 bases). CDR1 SGHTA and CDR2 FQGNSA come from the germline V gene. Trimming shortened V by 3 bases and J by 3 bases, and 8 bases separated the two germline ends. This CDR3 contains 14 residues. The CDR3, as DNA: TGTGCCAGCAGCTTGGGCAGGGACACCGGGGAGCTGTTTTTT. This gives the protein CASSLGRDTGELFF. Based on the CDR3 plus reference TRBV7-2 and TRBJ2-2, the full variable domain is GAGVSQSPSNKVTEKGKDVELRCDPISGHTALYWYRQSLGQGLEFLIYFQGNSAPDKSGLPSDRFSAERTGGSVSTLTIQRTQQEDSAVYLCASSLGRDTGELFFGEGSRLTVL.

This clonotype was observed a single time. In nucleotides, the CDR3 is TGTGCCAGCAGTACTGACGGGACATCGCTTCTTGGCTACACCTTC. Protein product: CASSTDGTSLLGYTF. The chain is built from TRBV28 and TRBJ1-2; possibly TRBD1 for D (6 bases). This CDR3 region has 15 residues. CDR1 and CDR2 from the germline V gene are MDHEN and SYDVKM. With 5 bases removed from V and 7 bases from J, the gap between germline ends came to 20 bases.

This clonotype has a count of ten or more. The V call is TRBV7-3, the J call TRBJ2-6; TRBD1 is a possible D gene (5 bases). The CDR3 sequence is 15 residues long. In germline, CDR1 is SGHTA, CDR2 FQGTGA. Trimming pared 3 bases from V and 2 bases from J, leaving 8 bases between. Written as DNA, the CDR3 is TGTGCCAGCAGCTTGTACAGGACTGGGGCCAACGTCCTGACTTTC. The encoded protein is CASSLYRTGANVLTF.